Shown below are 23 T cell receptor beta chains from a single sample sequenced in a study of identifying expanded T cells in peripheral blood (dated by TCRdb to the late 2010s). Receptor libraries were prepared by the immunoSEQ multiplex PCR assay. Entries here come from immuneACCESS through TCRdb and include only in-frame sequences with V and J called. Some clones fail to appear in such tables; in the studies checked, an unresolved V gene covers under half of the shortfall, and the cause of the remainder is unknown. The sample yields around 63,000 clones; 87% were counted once. Together, the top ten hold roughly 4.5% of the sample. Material for sequencing was blood. The receptors come from a person aged 18 to 75 in good health.

This CDR3 is CASSQGWTGGYNEQFF. The CDR3 DNA is TGTGCCAGCAGCCAAGGATGGACAGGGGGTTACAATGAGCAGTTCTTC. This chain uses TRBV4-2 with TRBJ2-1, with 10 bases fitting TRBD1. This CDR3 has 16 residues. Germline values: CDR1 LGHNA, CDR2 YNFKEQ. V dropped 1 base and J dropped 4; count of bases not matched to a gene: 4.

A word on this clone: This specimen includes other DNA sequences encoding the same CDR3. CDR3 amino acids: CASSQVGTDTQYF. The CDR3 DNA is TGCGCCAGCAGCCAAGTAGGAACAGATACGCAGTATTTT. The chain links TRBV4-1 to TRBJ2-3; no firm D call. V was shortened by 1 base and J by 3 bases, with 5 bases between the two germline ends. This CDR3 is built from 13 residues. CDR1 and CDR2 from the germline V gene are MGHRA and YSYEKL.

J is TRBJ1-2 and V is TRBV30; D may be TRBD1 (6 bases). The V gene's germline CDR1 is GTSNPN and CDR2 SVGIG (reference sequence). V was trimmed by 2 bases and J by 4 bases, leaving 14 bases between them. The CDR3 is made up of 14 amino acids. As DNA, the CDR3 is TGTGCCTGGAGTCGGGCAGGGGCTGGCTATGGCTACACCTTC. Translation gives CAWSRAGAGYGYTF.

This clone was seen once. J is TRBJ2-1 and V is TRBV5-4; no clear D gene. The germline CDR1 and CDR2 sequences are SGHNT and YYREEE (reference sequence). Trimming stripped 6 bases from V and 4 bases from J, with 14 bases between. The CDR3 runs 14 residues. The CDR3: CASNSQGGYNEQFF. Written as DNA, the CDR3 is TGTGCCAGCAATAGTCAAGGCGGATACAATGAGCAGTTCTTC.

The chain combines TRBV5-5 with TRBJ2-1; 7 nucleotides align to TRBD1. J lost 1 base, V lost 6 bases, and 7 bases had no gene match. The CDR3 is 15 amino acids. CDR1 SGHKS and CDR2 YYEKEE come from the germline V gene (reference sequence). The CDR3 reads CASNNRGPSYNEQFF. DNA for the CDR3: TGTGCCAGCAACAACAGGGGTCCTTCCTACAATGAGCAGTTCTTC.

The chain is built from TRBV29-1 and TRBJ2-5; D unclear. This CDR3 has 13 residues. The germline gives CDR1 SQVTM, CDR2 ANQGSEA. Trimming pared 4 bases from V and 2 bases from J, leaving 11 bases between. DNA for the CDR3: TGCAGCGTTGGTTCTGCCCCGCAAGAGACCCAGTACTTC. This gives the protein CSVGSAPQETQYF.

The chain links TRBV6-6 to TRBJ2-2; no reliable D call. Trimming removed 7 bases from V and 6 bases from J, with 15 bases in between. Germline lookup yields CDR1 MNHNY and CDR2 SVGAGI (reference sequence). The CDR3 loop spans 14 amino acids. The CDR3 reads CASKRASSAGELFF. DNA for the CDR3: TGTGCCAGCAAACGGGCCAGCTCGGCCGGGGAGCTGTTTTTT.

The chain couples TRBV7-9 to TRBJ1-4; TRBD1 matches at 7 bases. From germline, CDR1 is SEHNR and CDR2 FQNEAQ (reference sequence). Trimming removed 0 bases from V and 7 bases from J; junction bases left unmatched: 8. CDR3 size: 16 residues. The CDR3 is CASSLAMEGAGEKLFF. For the CDR3, the DNA is TGTGCCAGCAGCTTAGCTATGGAGGGGGCAGGTGAAAAACTGTTTTTT.

The rearrangement links TRBV29-1 to TRBJ2-3; either TRBD1 or TRBD2 may fit D (5 bases each). Per the germline V gene, CDR1 is SQVTM and CDR2 is ANQGSEA. The length of the CDR3 is 16 residues. V was shortened by 3 bases and J by 2 bases, with 18 bases between the two germline ends. The CDR3 DNA follows: TGCAGCGTTGATTTGGGGCGGGTCCCAAACACAGATACGCAGTATTTT. Amino acid sequence: CSVDLGRVPNTDTQYF.

The rearrangement uses TRBV10-3 and TRBJ2-2; TRBD2 matches at 12 bases. Trimming took 7 bases from V and 0 from J; bases not matched to a gene: 6. The CDR3 has 17 residues. Germline lookup yields CDR1 ENHRY and CDR2 SYGVKD. DNA for the CDR3: TGTGCCATCAAAGGACTAGCGGGGTCTGCGAACACCGGGGAGCTGTTTTTT. Translation gives CAIKGLAGSANTGELFF.

The rearrangement links TRBV29-1 to TRBJ1-4; D remains ambiguous. V was clipped by 4 bases and J by 0 bases, with 0 bases between them. Germline CDR1 SQVTM, CDR2 ANQGSEA. The CDR3 is 11 amino acids. CDR3 coding DNA: TGCAGCGTTGCAACTAATGAAAAACTGTTTTTT. This gives the protein CSVATNEKLFF.

The rearrangement joins TRBV9 to TRBJ2-3; weak D call: TRBD2 (6 bases). The CDR3 covers 18 residues. Trimming removed 0 bases at V and 1 base at J, with 18 bases between. Per germline, CDR1 SGDLS and CDR2 YYNGEE. CDR3: CASSVGVEGGRGTDTQYF. Here the CDR3 DNA reads TGTGCCAGCAGCGTAGGCGTGGAGGGCGGGCGAGGCACAGATACGCAGTATTTT.

The chain combines TRBV6-4 with TRBJ2-1; possibly TRBD2 for D (6 bases). This CDR3 is 15 amino acids long. The germline V gene has CDR1 MRHNA and CDR2 SNTAGT. The germline V and J ends were trimmed by 3 bases and 0 bases, with 9 bases remaining between them. The CDR3 nucleotides are TGTGCCAGCAGTGAATTGGAGGGCTCCTACAATGAGCAGTTCTTC. Its translation is CASSELEGSYNEQFF.

CDR3 nucleotides: TGTGCCAGTGCCCCGGGCAGGGGCTCCTACGAGCAGTACTTC. It is translated as CASAPGRGSYEQYF. The rearrangement joins TRBV19 to TRBJ2-7; TRBD1 might be the D (6 bases). The CDR3 covers 14 residues. Trimming shortened V by 8 bases and J by 0 bases, and 14 bases separated the two germline ends. Per germline, CDR1 LNHDA and CDR2 SQIVND (reference sequence).

This clone is a singleton in its sample. The V and J genes are TRBV5-4 and TRBJ1-2; D is unresolved. CDR3 length: 14 amino acids. CDR1 and CDR2 from the germline V gene are SGHNT and YYREEE (reference sequence). Trimming took off 7 bases at V and 4 bases at J, with 17 bases between the two ends. The CDR3: CASQAPGKTYGYTF. The CDR3, as DNA: TGTGCCAGCCAAGCGCCAGGAAAGACCTATGGCTACACCTTC.

The gene calls are TRBV7-2 and TRBJ2-3; 7 bases map to TRBD2. This CDR3 has 17 amino acids. V lost 2 bases to trimming and J lost 2 bases; unmatched junction nucleotides: 10. Germline lookup yields CDR1 SGHTA and CDR2 FQGNSA. The CDR3 here is CASSLKAGGSFTDTQYF. CDR3 coding DNA: TGTGCCAGCAGCTTAAAAGCCGGCGGGAGCTTCACAGATACGCAGTATTTT.

This clone was counted between two and nine times. The sample carries other DNA sequences with the same CDR3. The chain uses TRBV6-1 and TRBJ2-3; TRBD2 agrees at 12 bases. In germline, CDR1 is MNHNS, CDR2 SASEGT. The V segment lost 2 bases and the J segment 4 bases; nucleotides outside the gene matches: 1. There are 15 residues in the CDR3. CDR3 sequence reads: CASSELAGGPDTQYF. CDR3 in DNA: TGTGCCAGCAGTGAACTAGCGGGGGGGCCAGATACGCAGTATTTT.

The gene calls are TRBV7-3 and TRBJ2-5; D is unresolved. The CDR3 has 15 residues. Germline V gene data show CDR1 as SGHTA and CDR2 as FQGTGA. Trimming took off 0 bases at V and 5 bases at J, with 13 bases between the two ends. The CDR3 nucleotides read TGTGCCAGCAGCTTAACAAGAGGTAGCTTTGAGACCCAGTACTTC. It yields the protein CASSLTRGSFETQYF.

V usage is TRBV6-4 and J usage is TRBJ2-3, with D tentatively TRBD1 or TRBD2 (6 bases each). The CDR3 loop spans 15 amino acids. The germline CDR1 and CDR2 sequences are MRHNA and SNTAGT. Trimming stripped 4 bases from V and 4 bases from J, with 15 bases between. The CDR3 spells CASSGGAGRADTQYF. The CDR3 DNA reads as TGTGCCAGCAGTGGGGGGGCAGGGAGAGCAGATACGCAGTATTTT.

In this sample, this clone turned up once. The chain couples TRBV9 to TRBJ1-4, with 10 bases identical to TRBD1. The CDR3 sequence is 15 residues long. With 4 bases clipped from V and 6 bases from J, the junction kept 6 bases outside the gene matches. Germline V CDR1 and CDR2: SGDLS, YYNGEE. The CDR3 region has the DNA TGTGCCAGCAGCACCGGGACAGGGGAGGATGAAAAACTGTTTTTT. Protein sequence: CASSTGTGEDEKLFF.

The chain joins TRBV6-4 to TRBJ2-2; the match to TRBD1 covers 10 bases. Germline-derived CDR1 and CDR2 are MRHNA and SNTAGT. V was pared by 4 bases and J by 3 bases, with 2 bases of the junction left unmatched. The CDR3 spans 15 residues. CDR3 sequence: CASSAGTGDTGELFF. In nucleotides, the CDR3 is TGTGCCAGCAGTGCCGGGACAGGGGACACCGGGGAGCTGTTTTTT.

V is TRBV6-1 and J is TRBJ1-6; 12 bases map to TRBD1. Germline lookup yields CDR1 MNHNS and CDR2 SASEGT. The trim removed 4 bases at V and 9 bases at J, leaving 10 bases unmatched. The CDR3 is 17 amino acids. CDR3 nucleotides: TGTGCCAGCAGTGTACCGGGACAGGGGGCACACTCTTCACCCCTCCACTTT. Protein: CASSVPGQGAHSSPLHF.

The rearrangement joins TRBV19 to TRBJ1-5; D is undetermined. The CDR3 extends over 16 amino acids. Between the trimmed V and J ends, which lost 3 bases and 2 bases, there was a span of 14 bases. Germline V lookup: CDR1 LNHDA, CDR2 SQIVND (reference sequence). In DNA form, the CDR3 reads TGTGCCAGTAGTATGATGGAGGGCTTGGGCAATCAGCCCCAGCATTTT. This codes for CASSMMEGLGNQPQHF.